This T cell receptor beta chain comes out of a study of shared clonotypes between healthy human individuals. Points from the study as a whole: Rarefaction demonstrated incomplete sorted-subset sequencing despite large depth.

V lost 2 bases, J lost 4 bases, and 5 bases stayed unmatched. The CDR3 runs 15 residues. Looked up from germline, CDR1 is LNHNV and CDR2 is YYDKDF (reference sequence). Some clones are missing from TCRdb's copy, which holds only in-frame ones; the method was immunoSEQ multiplex PCR. This sample has about 2.1 million clones, with around 95% found just once. Naive CD8 isolation took CD45RO-negative cells positively selected for CCR7 and excluded terminally differentiated effector memory CD45RA+ cells. As concerns this clone: Its antigen is currently unknown.

The rearrangement links TRBV15 to TRBJ2-7; TRBD1 matches at 10 bases. This receptor was taken from a man aged 18 to 30 in good health. Some clones in this sample may be carry-over from other donors' samples. Source material: naive CD8+ T cells from PBMCs. Here the CDR3 DNA reads TGTGCCACCAGCAGACGGGGACAGGGGAGATACGAGCAGTACTTC. It is translated as CATSRRGQGRYEQYF.